These T cell receptor beta chains were read from a single sample in a study of blood T cell repertoires in COVID-19. Repertoires were generated with immunoSEQ multiplex PCR, while TCRdb's copy carries only in-frame clones and drops some. The table lists some 220,000 clones, over 75% of them singletons, with 9.5% to 15% in the top ten. The sample comprised peripheral blood. The origin of the receptors is a human donor in a cohort sampled during active COVID-19. CDR3s include the opening cysteine and the closing phenylalanine or tryptophan. The D gene is left open where the match is weak. Size is omitted from some rows. Given values are once, few, many or a class for expanded clones.

v_call	d_call	j_call	clone_size	cdr3_aa	cdr3_nt
TRBV11-3	.	TRBJ1-1	.	CASSSEMNTEAFF	TGTGCCAGCAGCTCCGAGATGAACACTGAAGCTTTCTTT
TRBV28	TRBD2	TRBJ2-7	few	CASSLSGRTSYEQYF	TGTGCCAGCAGTTTATCGGGGAGGACTAGCTACGAGCAGTACTTC
TRBV5-1	.	TRBJ2-3	.	CASSLARASEHTDTQYF	TGCGCCAGCAGCTTGGCCCGGGCTAGCGAGCACACAGATACGCAGTATTTT
TRBV27	.	TRBJ2-5	.	CASSLSLGRTETQYF	TGTGCCAGCAGTTTATCCTTGGGCAGAACAGAGACCCAGTACTTC
TRBV28	.	TRBJ2-5	.	CASSFPSLGGDQETQYF	TGTGCCAGCAGTTTTCCCTCCTTAGGGGGAGACCAAGAGACCCAGTACTTC
TRBV7-9	.	TRBJ2-3	.	CASSPVRSTDTQYF	TGTGCCAGCAGCCCGGTAAGAAGCACAGATACGCAGTATTTT
TRBV7-8	.	TRBJ2-1	.	CASSRDLAQTGGEQFF	TGTGCCAGCAGCCGGGATCTAGCCCAGACCGGGGGTGAGCAGTTCTTC
TRBV5-4	.	TRBJ2-7	.	CASSLPGVNGGQYF	TGTGCCAGCAGCTTGCCGGGGGTAAACGGGGGGCAGTACTTC
TRBV5-1	.	TRBJ1-2	.	CASSFGRAGYTF	TGCGCCAGCAGCTTTGGGAGGGCTGGCTACACCTTC
TRBV5-8	TRBD2	TRBJ2-7	.	CASSLVGLASNEQYF	TGTGCCAGCAGCTTGGTCGGACTAGCGAGCAACGAGCAGTACTTC
TRBV5-1	.	TRBJ2-5	.	CASSLGSVAFNQETQYF	TGCGCCAGCAGCTTGGGGTCGGTAGCCTTCAACCAAGAGACCCAGTACTTC
TRBV9	.	TRBJ1-3	.	CASSSTGGRGGGNTIYF	TGTGCCAGCAGCTCCACGGGGGGGAGAGGAGGTGGAAACACCATATATTTT
TRBV5-4	.	TRBJ1-2	.	CASSLFGRQSYGYTF	TGTGCCAGCAGCTTGTTTGGCAGGCAGAGCTATGGCTACACCTTC
TRBV2	.	TRBJ2-7	.	CASRPTRGPGEQYF	TGTGCCAGCAGACCTACCAGGGGTCCTGGCGAGCAGTACTTC
TRBV6-5	TRBD1	TRBJ1-2	once	CASSYSGQGGGYTF	TGTGCCAGCAGTTACTCGGGGCAGGGGGGTGGCTACACCTTC
TRBV27	.	TRBJ1-2	once	CASRTQKGGYTF	TGTGCCAGCAGGACTCAGAAGGGGGGCTACACCTTC
TRBV6-5	TRBD1	TRBJ1-5	few	CASRTGHNQPQHF	TGTGCCAGCAGGACAGGGCACAATCAGCCCCAGCATTTT
TRBV27	.	TRBJ1-1	.	CATSPGLSNTEAFF	TGTGCCACCTCCCCAGGGTTGTCGAACACTGAAGCTTTCTTT
TRBV6-5	TRBD1	TRBJ2-7	.	CAVKQGAENEQYF	TGTGCCGTAAAACAGGGGGCTGAGAACGAGCAGTACTTC
TRBV7-8	.	TRBJ2-1	.	CASSLVGPYNEQFF	TGTGCCAGCAGCCTCGTGGGCCCCTACAATGAGCAGTTCTTC
TRBV6-2/TRBV6-3	.	TRBJ2-3	.	CASSYQLLAQGTDTQYF	TGTGCCAGCAGTTACCAACTTCTAGCGCAGGGAACAGATACGCAGTATTTT
TRBV21-1	.	TRBJ1-4	.	CASSFAGQYLMKNGKLFF	TGTGCCAGCAGCTTTGCGGGACAGTACCTAATGAAGAATGGAAAACTGTTTTTT
TRBV28	TRBD1	TRBJ2-1	.	CASSRPGTGTPNEQFF	TGTGCCAGCAGTAGACCCGGGACAGGGACCCCCAATGAGCAGTTCTTC
TRBV18	.	TRBJ1-1	.	CASSLNLGGNTEAFF	TGTGCCAGCTCACTCAACCTGGGGGGGAACACTGAAGCTTTCTTT
TRBV4-2	.	TRBJ2-7	.	CASSQGGTRDEQYF	TGTGCCAGCAGCCAAGGCGGGACGCGCGACGAGCAGTACTTC
TRBV5-1	TRBD1	TRBJ2-7	once	CASSLAGQGYEQYF	TGCGCCAGCAGCTTGGCGGGACAGGGCTACGAGCAGTACTTC
TRBV27	.	TRBJ2-3	.	CASSLQSTDTQYF	TGTGCCAGCAGTCTGCAGAGCACAGATACGCAGTATTTT
TRBV5-6	TRBD1	TRBJ1-1	.	CASSSVGKPGQKF	TGTGCCAGCAGCTCGGTGGGGAAGCCGGGACAGAAATTT
TRBV6-4	.	TRBJ1-2	.	CASSVARDYGYTF	TGTGCCAGCAGTGTAGCCAGAGACTATGGCTACACCTTC
TRBV7-8	.	TRBJ2-7	.	CASSFIQNSYEQYF	TGTGCCAGCAGCTTCATCCAGAACTCCTACGAGCAGTACTTC
TRBV6-6	.	TRBJ2-1	.	CASSPRIGGYNEQFF	TGTGCCAGCAGCCCCAGGATAGGGGGTTACAATGAGCAGTTCTTC
TRBV7-2	.	TRBJ1-5	few	CASSLGVRQPQHF	TGTGCCAGCAGCTTAGGCGTGCGTCAGCCCCAGCATTTT
TRBV19	.	TRBJ1-2	.	CASDPGSNYGYTF	TGTGCCAGTGACCCAGGCAGTAACTATGGCTACACCTTC
TRBV2	.	TRBJ1-1	.	CASSDPRGWNTEAFF	TGTGCCAGCAGCGATCCCAGGGGTTGGAACACTGAAGCTTTCTTT
TRBV6-5	.	TRBJ1-5	few	CASRALGNNQPQHF	TGTGCCAGCAGAGCCCTTGGTAACAATCAGCCCCAGCATTTT
TRBV7-9	.	TRBJ2-5	.	CASSSGLETQYF	TGTGCCAGCAGTTCAGGGTTGGAGACCCAGTACTTC
TRBV28	TRBD2	TRBJ2-7	.	CASSYPGLAGGPGGILNYEQYF	TGTGCCAGCAGTTATCCGGGACTAGCGGGAGGGCCTGGCGGAATACTAAACTACGAGCAGTACTTC
TRBV11-3	.	TRBJ2-3	.	CASSLLGTLTGDTQYF	TGTGCCAGCAGCTTATTGGGGACACTAACGGGAGATACGCAGTATTTT
TRBV6-6	.	TRBJ1-2	.	CASSPDWTFTHSVYGYTF	TGTGCCAGCAGTCCCGATTGGACATTCACCCACTCCGTCTATGGCTACACCTTC
TRBV27	TRBD2	TRBJ2-1	.	CASSPRRETDEQFF	TGTGCCAGCAGCCCGAGGCGGGAGACCGATGAGCAGTTCTTC
TRBV29-1	TRBD1	TRBJ2-5	.	CSVEGKDRGRGETQYF	TGCAGCGTTGAAGGCAAGGACAGGGGCCGCGGGGAGACCCAGTACTTC
TRBV18	TRBD2	TRBJ2-3	.	CASSPLRSGAGTDTQYF	TGTGCCAGCTCACCACTCCGTAGCGGGGCCGGCACAGATACGCAGTATTTT
TRBV4-3	.	TRBJ2-1	.	CASSQERRKQFF	TGCGCCAGCAGCCAAGAGAGGAGAAAGCAGTTCTTC
TRBV19	.	TRBJ2-3	.	CASSIRRPPGDTQYF	TGTGCCAGTAGTATTAGAAGACCACCGGGGGATACGCAGTATTTT
TRBV28	.	TRBJ1-2	.	CASSTGNNYGYTF	TGTGCCAGCAGTACAGGGAATAACTATGGCTACACCTTC
TRBV28	.	TRBJ1-1	.	CASSFPVNTEAFF	TGTGCCAGCAGTTTTCCGGTGAACACTGAAGCTTTCTTT
TRBV5-1	TRBD1	TRBJ2-7	.	CASSFLLTGGDEQYF	TGCGCCAGCAGCTTCCTCTTGACAGGGGGAGACGAGCAGTACTTC
TRBV10-3	TRBD1	TRBJ2-7	once	CAISESTGGYEQYF	TGTGCCATCAGTGAGTCGACAGGGGGCTACGAGCAGTACTTC